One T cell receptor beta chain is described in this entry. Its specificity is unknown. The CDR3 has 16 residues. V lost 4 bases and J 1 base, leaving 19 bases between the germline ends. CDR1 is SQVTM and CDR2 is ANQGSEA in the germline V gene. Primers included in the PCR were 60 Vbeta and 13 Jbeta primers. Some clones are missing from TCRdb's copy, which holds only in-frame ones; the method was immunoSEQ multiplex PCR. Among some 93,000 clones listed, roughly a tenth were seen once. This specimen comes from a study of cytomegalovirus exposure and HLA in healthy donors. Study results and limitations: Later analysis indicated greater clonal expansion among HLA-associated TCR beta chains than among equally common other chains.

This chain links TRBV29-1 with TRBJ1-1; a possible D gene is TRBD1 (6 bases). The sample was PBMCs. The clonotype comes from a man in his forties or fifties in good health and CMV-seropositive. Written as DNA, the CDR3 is TGCAGCGTTGCCCCAGGCAGGCTAGGGGGGAACACTGAAGCTTTCTTT. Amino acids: CSVAPGRLGGNTEAFF.